This T cell receptor (beta chain) is from a study of early T cells in non-severe SARS-CoV-2 infection. A single record per CDR3 protein comes from TCRdb applying MiXCR to the 5' RACE reads. Here the sample spans about 45,000 distinct CDR3 sequences, roughly an eighth being singletons. This clonotype was counted at least ten times. The sequence came from an adult who was a healthcare worker with PCR-confirmed SARS-CoV-2 infection or an uninfected control (not recorded which). Specimen: whole blood.

The CDR3 loop is CASSNQGQDYEQYF. In DNA form, the CDR3 reads TGTGCCAGCAGTAACCAGGGACAGGACTACGAGCAGTACTTC. This chain uses TRBV6-5 with TRBJ2-7; 8 bases are shared with TRBD1. CDR1 MNHEY and CDR2 SVGAGI come from the germline V gene. The CDR3 has 14 residues. Trimming removed 5 bases from V and 3 bases from J; junction bases left unmatched: 6.